A single sample gave rise to the 3 T cell receptor beta chains below, sequenced in a study of blood T cell repertoires in COVID-19. TCRdb's copy holds only in-frame clones and misses some; the assay was immunoSEQ multiplex PCR. The sample lists some 140,000 clones; around 82% were seen once. Sequencing was done on a sample of peripheral blood. Receptor source: a man aged 55 to 70 with COVID-19, enrolled during active disease.

The chain employs TRBV9 and TRBJ1-1; TRBD1 agrees at 7 bases. CDR1 and CDR2 (germline): SGDLS, YYNGEE. J lost 0 bases, V lost 3 bases, and 5 bases had no gene match. The CDR3 runs 15 residues. The CDR3 loop is CASSDLQGLNTEAFF. Here the CDR3 DNA reads TGTGCCAGCAGCGACCTACAGGGGCTGAACACTGAAGCTTTCTTT.

The rearrangement joins TRBV19 to TRBJ2-7; 10 nucleotides agree with TRBD2. CDR1 is LNHDA and CDR2 is SQIVND in the germline V gene (reference sequence). The V gene end was trimmed by 4 bases and the J gene end by 7 bases; junction bases not matched to a gene: 10. The CDR3 sequence is 15 residues long. CDR3 DNA sequence: TGTGCCAGTAGTACTGGAGCGGGGGGGCTGGTTGAGCAGTACTTC. Its translation is CASSTGAGGLVEQYF. Using reference TRBV19 and TRBJ2-7 for the parts outside the CDR3, the full variable domain is DGGITQSPKYLFRKEGQNVTLSCEQNLNHDAMYWYRQDPGQGLRLIYYSQIVNDFQKGDIAEGYSVSREKKESFPLTVTSAQKNPTAFYLCASSTGAGGLVEQYFGPGTRLTVT.

V usage is TRBV14 and J usage is TRBJ2-7, with D unclear. The CDR3 covers 15 residues. Per germline, CDR1 SGHDN and CDR2 FVKESK. V shed 1 base and J shed 0 bases, with 10 bases lying between them. The CDR3 spells CASSQARGSSYEQYF. In nucleotides, the CDR3 is TGTGCCAGCAGCCAAGCGCGCGGTTCCTCCTACGAGCAGTACTTC.